This T cell receptor beta chain was documented in a study of blood T cells in healthy people across ages. Broader study findings: From one million sequenced T cells, diversity estimates were lower bounds. Older age went with lower TCR beta diversity per million T cells, in a roughly linear way.

Each sample had at least 6 million PBMCs isolated. Comment on this clonotype: As yet, its antigen is unknown.

Together with a sample-barcoded 5' primer, a J-beta primer mix was included in a second PCR lasting roughly 6 to 12 cycles. Researchers report that a template-switch adaptor with 12 random nucleotides tagged each cDNA molecule. TCRdb independently ran MiXCR on the 5' RACE reads; one entry per CDR3 protein. The repertoire consists of approximately 800,000 distinct CDR3 sequences, with around 36% occurring once and the leading ten covering approximately 13%. Germline V CDR1 and CDR2: SQVTM, ANQGSEA. The CDR3 covers 12 residues. This clonotype was obtained from a man aged 18 to 35 in good health. The specimen was blood. The chain recombines TRBV29-1 with TRBJ2-1, with D hard to call. Matching the DNA end better, TRBJ2-7 makes the J call doubtful. As DNA, the CDR3 is TGCAGCGTTGGGGAATCCTACAATGAGCAGTACTTC. It encodes CSVGESYNEQYF.